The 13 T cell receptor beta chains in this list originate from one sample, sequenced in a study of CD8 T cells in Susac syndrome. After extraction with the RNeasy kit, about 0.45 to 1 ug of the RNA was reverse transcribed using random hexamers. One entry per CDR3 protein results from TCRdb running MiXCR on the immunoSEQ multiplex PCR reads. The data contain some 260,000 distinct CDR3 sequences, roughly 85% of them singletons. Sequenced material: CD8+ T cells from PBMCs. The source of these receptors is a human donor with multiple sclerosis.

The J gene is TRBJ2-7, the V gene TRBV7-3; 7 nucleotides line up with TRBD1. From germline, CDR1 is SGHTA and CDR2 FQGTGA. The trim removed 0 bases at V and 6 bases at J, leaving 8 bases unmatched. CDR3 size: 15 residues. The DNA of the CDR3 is TGTGCCAGCAGCTTAACAGGGGGCTTGATGGGCGAGCAGTACTTC. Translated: CASSLTGGLMGEQYF.

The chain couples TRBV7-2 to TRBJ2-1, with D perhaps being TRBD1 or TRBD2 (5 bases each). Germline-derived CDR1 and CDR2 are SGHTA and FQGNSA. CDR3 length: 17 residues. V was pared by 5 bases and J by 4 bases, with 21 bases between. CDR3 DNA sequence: TGTGCCAGCAGCGTCGAAGATCCGGGACGGAGATACAATGAGCAGTTCTTC. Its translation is CASSVEDPGRRYNEQFF.

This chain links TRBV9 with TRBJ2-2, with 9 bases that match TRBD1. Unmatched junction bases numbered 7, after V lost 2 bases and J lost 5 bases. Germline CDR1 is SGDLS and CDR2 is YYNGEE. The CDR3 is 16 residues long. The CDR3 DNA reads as TGTGCCAGCAGCGTTTTCGGGACAGGGCCTACCGGGGAGCTGTTTTTT. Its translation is CASSVFGTGPTGELFF.

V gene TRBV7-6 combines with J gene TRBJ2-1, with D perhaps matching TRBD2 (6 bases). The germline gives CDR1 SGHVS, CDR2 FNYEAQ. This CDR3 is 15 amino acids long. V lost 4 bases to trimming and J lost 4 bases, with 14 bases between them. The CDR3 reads CASSSRAGTYNEQFF. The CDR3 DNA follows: TGTGCCAGCAGCTCTAGGGCCGGGACTTACAATGAGCAGTTCTTC.

The CDR3 is CASSTTGNNQPQHF. The CDR3 DNA is TGTGCCAGCAGTACGACAGGCAACAATCAGCCCCAGCATTTT. The chain carries TRBV27 and TRBJ1-5; D may be TRBD1 (6 bases). The CDR3 sequence is 14 residues long. Germline V gene sequence: CDR1 MNHEY, CDR2 SMNVEV (reference sequence). V lost 5 bases and J lost 3, with 11 bases in between.

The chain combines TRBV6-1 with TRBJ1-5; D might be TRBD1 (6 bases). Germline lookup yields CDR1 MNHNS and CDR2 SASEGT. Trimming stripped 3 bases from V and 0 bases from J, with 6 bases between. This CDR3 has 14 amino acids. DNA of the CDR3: TGTGCCAGCAGTGAGACAGGTAGCAATCAGCCCCAGCATTTT. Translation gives CASSETGSNQPQHF.

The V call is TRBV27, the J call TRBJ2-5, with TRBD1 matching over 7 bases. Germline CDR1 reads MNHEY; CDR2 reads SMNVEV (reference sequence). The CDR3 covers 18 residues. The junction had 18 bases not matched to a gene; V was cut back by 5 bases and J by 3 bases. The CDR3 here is CASSALSTGWGYKETQYF. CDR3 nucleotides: TGTGCCAGCAGTGCATTATCGACAGGGTGGGGGTACAAAGAGACCCAGTACTTC.

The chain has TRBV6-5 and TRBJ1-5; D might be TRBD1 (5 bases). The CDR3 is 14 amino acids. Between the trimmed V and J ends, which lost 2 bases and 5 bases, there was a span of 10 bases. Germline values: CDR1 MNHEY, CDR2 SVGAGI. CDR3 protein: CASSYATGYQPQHF. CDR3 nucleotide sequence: TGTGCCAGCAGTTACGCAACAGGATATCAGCCCCAGCATTTT.

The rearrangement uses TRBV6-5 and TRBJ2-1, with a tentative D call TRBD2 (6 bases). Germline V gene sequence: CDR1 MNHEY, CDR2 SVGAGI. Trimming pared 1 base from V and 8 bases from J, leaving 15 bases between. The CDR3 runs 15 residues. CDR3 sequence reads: CASSYFVTSWHEQFF. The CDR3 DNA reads TGTGCCAGCAGTTACTTTGTAACTAGCTGGCATGAGCAGTTCTTC.

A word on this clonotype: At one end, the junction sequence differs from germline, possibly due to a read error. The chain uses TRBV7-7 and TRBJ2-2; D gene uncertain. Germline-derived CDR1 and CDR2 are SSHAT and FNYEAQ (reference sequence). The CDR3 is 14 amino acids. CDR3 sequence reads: CASSFQANTGELFF. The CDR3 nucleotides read TGTGCTAGCAGCTTTCAGGCCAACACCGGGGAGCTGTTTTTT.

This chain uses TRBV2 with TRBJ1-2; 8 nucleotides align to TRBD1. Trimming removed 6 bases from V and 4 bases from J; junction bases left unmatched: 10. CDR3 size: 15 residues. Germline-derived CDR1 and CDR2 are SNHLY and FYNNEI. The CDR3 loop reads CASSAGGAQSYGYTF. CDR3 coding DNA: TGTGCCAGCAGCGCAGGGGGCGCACAGAGCTATGGCTACACCTTC.

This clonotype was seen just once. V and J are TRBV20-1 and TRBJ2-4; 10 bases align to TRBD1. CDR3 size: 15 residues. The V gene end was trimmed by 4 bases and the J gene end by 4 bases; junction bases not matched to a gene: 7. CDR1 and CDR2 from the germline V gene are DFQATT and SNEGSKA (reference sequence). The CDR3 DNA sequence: TGCAGTGCTAACTCCCGGGACAGGGGAAAAAACATTCAGTACTTC. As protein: CSANSRDRGKNIQYF.

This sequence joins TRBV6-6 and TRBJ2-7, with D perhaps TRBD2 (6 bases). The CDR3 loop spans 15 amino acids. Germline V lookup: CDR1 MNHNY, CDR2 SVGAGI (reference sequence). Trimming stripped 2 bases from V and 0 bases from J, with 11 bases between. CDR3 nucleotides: TGTGCCAGCAGTTACAAGCGGGCCCCCTCCTACGAGCAGTACTTC. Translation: CASSYKRAPSYEQYF.